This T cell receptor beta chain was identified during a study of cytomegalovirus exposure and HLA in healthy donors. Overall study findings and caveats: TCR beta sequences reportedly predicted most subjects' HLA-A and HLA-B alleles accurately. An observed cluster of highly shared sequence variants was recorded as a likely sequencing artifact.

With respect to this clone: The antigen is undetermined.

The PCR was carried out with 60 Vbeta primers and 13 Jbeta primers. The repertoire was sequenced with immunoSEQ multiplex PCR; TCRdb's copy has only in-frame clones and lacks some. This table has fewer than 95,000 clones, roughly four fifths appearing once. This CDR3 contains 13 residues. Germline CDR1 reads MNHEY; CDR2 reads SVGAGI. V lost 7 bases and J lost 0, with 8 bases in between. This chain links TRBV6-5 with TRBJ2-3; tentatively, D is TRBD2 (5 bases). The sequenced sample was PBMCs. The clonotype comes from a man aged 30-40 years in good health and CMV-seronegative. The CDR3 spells CASKRGSTDTQYF. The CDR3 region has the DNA TGTGCCAGCAAACGGGGAAGCACAGATACGCAGTATTTT.